This TCR beta chain is from a study of control samples from healthy donors and cancer patients. Losses at the gene ends were 6 bases for V and 3 bases for J; bases not matched to a gene: 11. The CDR3 covers 16 residues. Looked up from germline, CDR1 is SGHRS and CDR2 is YFSETQ. The repertoire was sequenced with immunoSEQ multiplex PCR; TCRdb's copy has only in-frame clones and lacks some. Of about 160,000 clones listed, about 94% are singletons. The sequenced sample consisted of PBMCs. The rearrangement joins TRBV5-1 to TRBJ2-2; 7 nucleotides line up with TRBD1. This TCR came from a man aged 55 to 69 with colorectal cancer. Here the CDR3 DNA reads TGCGCCAGCACTCTCATGACAGGGTTGGACACCGGGGAGCTGTTTTTT. As protein: CASTLMTGLDTGELFF.